Listed below are T cell receptor beta chains from one sample, sequenced in a study of technical replicates of blood from a handful of donors. Using immunoSEQ multiplex PCR, the repertoire was profiled, and TCRdb retains in-frame clones only, with some absent. The table shows roughly 80,000 clones, with roughly 93% occurring only once. The source material was T cells isolated from PBMCs. These receptors were obtained from a human donor in good health. Both conserved end residues are trimmed from each CDR3. Fields, in order: clone size, V gene, J gene, CDR3 protein. Size values are once, few and many counts, or a class for expanded clones, and some rows have none.

clone_size: .; v_call: TRBV4-1; j_call: TRBJ2-1; cdr3_aa: ASSQPRTSGNEQF
clone_size: once; v_call: TRBV7-9; j_call: TRBJ2-1; cdr3_aa: ASTGGTTNRYNEQF
clone_size: .; v_call: TRBV6-1; j_call: TRBJ2-7; cdr3_aa: ASRLAGTYEQY
clone_size: .; v_call: TRBV25-1; j_call: TRBJ1-1; cdr3_aa: ASKLGDTEAF
clone_size: .; v_call: TRBV7-9; j_call: TRBJ2-5; cdr3_aa: ASSGGTGVYETQY
clone_size: .; v_call: TRBV6-5; j_call: TRBJ2-3; cdr3_aa: ASSYKKKGNADTQY
clone_size: .; v_call: TRBV2; j_call: TRBJ1-3; cdr3_aa: ASSDPLSSGNTIY
clone_size: few; v_call: TRBV7-9; j_call: TRBJ2-3; cdr3_aa: ATPRRETDTQY
clone_size: .; v_call: TRBV5-1; j_call: TRBJ1-1; cdr3_aa: ASSDSVVTEAF
clone_size: .; v_call: TRBV5-1; j_call: TRBJ2-2; cdr3_aa: ASSIPQGASNTGELF
clone_size: .; v_call: TRBV6-5; j_call: TRBJ1-5; cdr3_aa: ASSFYSGTPAQPQH
clone_size: .; v_call: TRBV7-2; j_call: TRBJ2-7; cdr3_aa: ASSLRGGNSYEQY
clone_size: few; v_call: TRBV2; j_call: TRBJ2-1; cdr3_aa: ASSDFGYNEQF
clone_size: few; v_call: TRBV27; j_call: TRBJ2-7; cdr3_aa: ASNSIGLANYEQY
clone_size: .; v_call: TRBV6-5; j_call: TRBJ1-1; cdr3_aa: ASSPVQNTEAF
clone_size: once; v_call: TRBV7-9; j_call: TRBJ1-1; cdr3_aa: ASSFGTAAF
clone_size: once; v_call: TRBV6-1; j_call: TRBJ2-2; cdr3_aa: ASRRLQGTEELF
clone_size: .; v_call: TRBV19; j_call: TRBJ1-2; cdr3_aa: ASRITNGGLNYGYT
clone_size: .; v_call: TRBV27; j_call: TRBJ1-5; cdr3_aa: ASSATGGGQPQH
clone_size: .; v_call: TRBV14; j_call: TRBJ2-3; cdr3_aa: ASSFRDLESDTQY
clone_size: .; v_call: TRBV6-1; j_call: TRBJ2-7; cdr3_aa: ASDRDYLYEQY
clone_size: .; v_call: TRBV7-6; j_call: TRBJ2-3; cdr3_aa: ASSPLTAGGILDTQY
clone_size: .; v_call: TRBV29-1; j_call: TRBJ1-1; cdr3_aa: SVTADAEAF
clone_size: .; v_call: TRBV7-8; j_call: TRBJ1-1; cdr3_aa: ASSFREVWRTFEAF
clone_size: .; v_call: TRBV29-1; j_call: TRBJ2-1; cdr3_aa: SVQRSGGAVDEQF
clone_size: .; v_call: TRBV6-6; j_call: TRBJ2-3; cdr3_aa: ASSYSPPGDTQY
clone_size: .; v_call: TRBV2; j_call: TRBJ2-3; cdr3_aa: ASSSSSTDTQY
clone_size: .; v_call: TRBV2; j_call: TRBJ2-4; cdr3_aa: ASSEVRGGDIQY
clone_size: .; v_call: TRBV6-4; j_call: TRBJ1-2; cdr3_aa: ASRMDKGYT
clone_size: .; v_call: TRBV20-1; j_call: TRBJ2-1; cdr3_aa: SAKGAVPWI
clone_size: .; v_call: TRBV6-6; j_call: TRBJ1-1; cdr3_aa: ASSRDRGTEAF
clone_size: .; v_call: TRBV5-4; j_call: TRBJ2-3; cdr3_aa: ASNGLAGLGTDTQY
clone_size: .; v_call: TRBV20-1; j_call: TRBJ2-5; cdr3_aa: SAIQETQY
clone_size: .; v_call: TRBV6-1; j_call: TRBJ2-7; cdr3_aa: ASSEPGITYEQY
clone_size: once; v_call: TRBV7-2; j_call: TRBJ2-7; cdr3_aa: ASSLGTGTYEQY
clone_size: .; v_call: TRBV7-6; j_call: TRBJ2-7; cdr3_aa: ASSLQGYEQY
clone_size: .; v_call: TRBV13; j_call: TRBJ2-1; cdr3_aa: ASSLGAGGGNEQF
clone_size: .; v_call: TRBV28; j_call: TRBJ2-5; cdr3_aa: ASSLPSSGGAIKTQY
clone_size: .; v_call: TRBV19; j_call: TRBJ1-5; cdr3_aa: ASSKPTRGLDQPQH
clone_size: .; v_call: TRBV28; j_call: TRBJ2-7; cdr3_aa: ASSRTGVTSYEQY
clone_size: .; v_call: TRBV10-3; j_call: TRBJ2-1; cdr3_aa: AISGIGGTDEQF
clone_size: few; v_call: TRBV5-1; j_call: TRBJ1-2; cdr3_aa: ASSLSGSGYT
clone_size: .; v_call: TRBV28; j_call: TRBJ1-1; cdr3_aa: ASRAESLNTEAF
clone_size: .; v_call: TRBV7-8; j_call: TRBJ2-3; cdr3_aa: ASSLSGFTDTQY
clone_size: many; v_call: TRBV5-5; j_call: TRBJ1-2; cdr3_aa: ASSFLDSYGYT
clone_size: .; v_call: TRBV7-8; j_call: TRBJ2-7; cdr3_aa: ASSPGQGRREQY
clone_size: once; v_call: TRBV6-5; j_call: TRBJ2-7; cdr3_aa: ASSYGAPDYEQY
clone_size: .; v_call: TRBV30; j_call: TRBJ2-7; cdr3_aa: AWTEIRRDPYEQY
clone_size: .; v_call: TRBV9; j_call: TRBJ2-3; cdr3_aa: ASSVVGGQGADTQY
clone_size: .; v_call: TRBV6-5; j_call: TRBJ1-1; cdr3_aa: ASSYSAVGDTEAF
clone_size: .; v_call: TRBV7-7; j_call: TRBJ2-5; cdr3_aa: ASSFGSGGAGETQY
clone_size: .; v_call: TRBV28; j_call: TRBJ1-5; cdr3_aa: ASSFRGDQPQH
clone_size: .; v_call: TRBV5-1; j_call: TRBJ2-2; cdr3_aa: ASSILAENTGELF
clone_size: .; v_call: TRBV2; j_call: TRBJ2-3; cdr3_aa: ARGLAGVTDTQY
clone_size: .; v_call: TRBV9; j_call: TRBJ1-1; cdr3_aa: ASSAEGLSTEAF
clone_size: few; v_call: TRBV2; j_call: TRBJ2-7; cdr3_aa: ASRTWGPRGEQY
clone_size: .; v_call: TRBV18; j_call: TRBJ1-5; cdr3_aa: ASSPAAGDNQPQH
clone_size: .; v_call: TRBV14; j_call: TRBJ2-3; cdr3_aa: ASSNLVTDTQY
clone_size: .; v_call: TRBV25-1; j_call: TRBJ2-1; cdr3_aa: ASSGWGELNEQF
clone_size: .; v_call: TRBV11-2; j_call: TRBJ2-7; cdr3_aa: ASSSQRGTVYYEQY